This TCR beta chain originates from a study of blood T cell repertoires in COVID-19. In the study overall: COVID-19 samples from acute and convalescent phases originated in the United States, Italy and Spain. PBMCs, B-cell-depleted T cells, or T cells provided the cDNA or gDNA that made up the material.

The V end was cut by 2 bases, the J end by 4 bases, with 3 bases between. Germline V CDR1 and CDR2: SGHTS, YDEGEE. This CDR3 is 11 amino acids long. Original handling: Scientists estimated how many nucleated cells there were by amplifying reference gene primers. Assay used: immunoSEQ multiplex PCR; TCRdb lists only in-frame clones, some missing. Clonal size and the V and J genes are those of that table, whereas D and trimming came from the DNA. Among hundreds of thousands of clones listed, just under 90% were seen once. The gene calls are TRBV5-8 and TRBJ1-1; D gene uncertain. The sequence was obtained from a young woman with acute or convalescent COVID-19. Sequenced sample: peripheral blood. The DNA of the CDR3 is TGTGCCAGCAGCTTCTTCACTGAAGCTTTCTTT. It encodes CASSFFTEAFF.